Shown below are 31 T cell receptor beta chains from a single sample sequenced in a study of vaccination and CD4 T cells after COVID-19. No antigen has been identified for these receptors. With the Oncomine TCR Beta short-read assay, DNA from cultured CD4+ T cells was sequenced. TCRdb recomputed calls from the PCR reads with MiXCR, one row per CDR3 protein. Of around 9,700 distinct CDR3 sequences listed, around 25% are singletons. Specified treatment: roughly 11-day PBMC culture with coronavirus spike peptide pools or control peptides (ViraFEST assay). Sequencing used CD4+ T cells from blood, cultured in vitro, obtained after SARS-CoV-2 vaccination. The receptors originated from a human donor who had recovered from COVID-19.

This clonotype has more than one count but fewer than ten. CDR3 nucleotide sequence: TGTGCCAGCAGCTCTCAGAGGGGACAGGGACTTGGCTACACCTTC. This encodes CASSSQRGQGLGYTF. This chain joins TRBV2 and TRBJ1-2, with TRBD1 identical over 9 bases. This CDR3 spans 15 amino acids. The V gene's germline CDR1 is SNHLY and CDR2 FYNNEI. The junction had 12 bases not matched to a gene; V was cut back by 6 bases and J by 7 bases.

This chain connects TRBV7-7 to TRBJ2-1; D might be TRBD2 (6 bases). The CDR3 consists of 13 residues. Germline V gives CDR1 SSHAT, CDR2 FNYEAQ (reference sequence). V was shortened by 5 bases and J by 8 bases, with 13 bases between the two germline ends. CDR3 bases: TGTGCCAGCAGCCAGGACGGGGGTGATGAGCAGTTCTTC. It specifies CASSQDGGDEQFF.

The chain links TRBV7-2 to TRBJ1-3; a possible D gene is TRBD1 (5 bases). The germline V gene encodes CDR1 SGHTA and CDR2 FQGNSA. This CDR3 contains 14 residues. The V end lost 1 base, the J end lost 8 bases, and 12 bases lay between the germline ends. Here the CDR3 DNA reads TGTGCCAGCAGCTTAGGAGAACAGGTTGACACCATATATTTT. Amino acids: CASSLGEQVDTIYF.

This chain uses TRBV6-2 or TRBV6-3 with TRBJ2-1; a possible D gene is TRBD2 (5 bases). Germline V gene lookup returns CDR1 MNHEY and CDR2 SVGEGT. The CDR3 totals 13 residues. V was cut by 2 bases and J by 13 bases, with 15 bases left in between. The CDR3 DNA follows: TGTGCCAGCAGTTACGACATAGAGGGCAGCCAGTTCTTC. Translated: CASSYDIEGSQFF.

V and J are TRBV7-3 and TRBJ2-3; D uncertain. The CDR3 loop spans 13 amino acids. The germline V gene encodes CDR1 SGHTA and CDR2 FQGTGA. Trimming stripped 3 bases from V and 2 bases from J, with 6 bases between. Here the CDR3 reads CASSFSNTDTQYF. In DNA form, the CDR3 reads TGTGCCAGCAGCTTTTCCAACACAGATACGCAGTATTTT.

This clonotype was counted between two and nine times. J is TRBJ2-1 and V is TRBV10-1, with TRBD2 as a possible D gene (6 bases). The V and J ends lost 2 bases and 6 bases respectively, with 14 bases between them. The CDR3 is 15 residues long. Germline V gene lookup returns CDR1 WNHNN and CDR2 SYGVQD (reference sequence). CDR3 in DNA: TGCGCCAGCAGTGAGCTGTCGGGGGAATCCAATGAGCAGTTCTTC. The encoded protein is CASSELSGESNEQFF.

The gene calls are TRBV19 and TRBJ1-6, with D tentatively TRBD1 (5 bases). With 2 bases removed from V and 8 bases from J, the gap between germline ends came to 16 bases. CDR1 is LNHDA and CDR2 is SQIVND in the germline V gene (reference sequence). The CDR3 is 16 amino acids. The CDR3 reads CASSIQGGFNHSPLHF. In DNA, the CDR3 is TGTGCCAGTAGTATACAGGGTGGCTTTAACCATTCACCCCTCCACTTT.

This clonotype was found a few times. This rearrangement joins TRBV20-1 to TRBJ1-3, with D unresolved. The CDR3 extends over 12 amino acids. With 3 bases removed from V and 4 bases from J, the gap between germline ends came to 7 bases. Germline V gene data show CDR1 as DFQATT and CDR2 as SNEGSKA (reference sequence). CDR3 protein: CSARTSGNTIYF. The CDR3 DNA follows: TGCAGTGCTAGGACATCAGGAAACACCATATATTTT.

This clonotype was picked up a small number of times. V and J are TRBV12-1 and TRBJ1-5. TRBV12-1 is assigned pseudogene status. The CDR3 is 12 amino acids. CDR3 residues: CASSSCNQPQHF. DNA of the CDR3: TGTGCCAGCAGCTCGTGTAATCAGCCCCAGCATTTT.

V is TRBV7-2 and J is TRBJ2-1; a weak D match, TRBD1 (5 bases). Trimming cost V 8 bases and J 4 bases, with 9 bases left between them. The CDR3 is 12 amino acids. Per germline, CDR1 SGHTA and CDR2 FQGNSA. CDR3 region: CASSRQYNEQFF. The CDR3 DNA reads as TGTGCCAGCTCGCGACAGTACAATGAGCAGTTCTTC.

The chain carries TRBV20-1 and TRBJ2-7; D may be TRBD2 (5 bases). The CDR3 loop spans 11 amino acids. The V end lost 8 bases, the J end lost 5 bases, and 13 bases lay between the germline ends. Germline V CDR1 and CDR2: DFQATT, SNEGSKA (reference sequence). The DNA of the CDR3 is TGCAGTCCACTGAAGGGAGACGAGCAGTACTTC. It encodes CSPLKGDEQYF.

This clonotype was counted between two and nine times. The chain combines TRBV7-9 with TRBJ1-1; D unclear. Trimming pared 5 bases from V and 1 base from J, leaving 8 bases between. This CDR3 region has 13 residues. The germline V gene encodes CDR1 SEHNR and CDR2 FQNEAQ (reference sequence). Here the CDR3 reads CASSRNSNTEAFF. As DNA, the CDR3 is TGTGCCAGCAGCCGAAACTCGAACACTGAAGCTTTCTTT.

The chain uses TRBV10-1 and TRBJ2-5, with TRBD1 as a possible D gene (6 bases). Germline V gene lookup returns CDR1 WNHNN and CDR2 SYGVQD (reference sequence). There are 18 residues in the CDR3. V dropped 3 bases and J dropped 2 bases, with 22 bases sitting between them. The chain's CDR3 is CASSDSRDPNRVQETQYF. The CDR3 bases are TGCGCCAGCAGTGACTCGAGAGATCCAAACAGGGTTCAAGAGACCCAGTACTTC.

This clonotype has only one observation. In DNA form, the CDR3 reads TGTGCCAGCAGTTACGATACAGGCAGGGTTGGCTACACCTTC. It specifies CASSYDTGRVGYTF. The J gene is TRBJ1-2, the V gene TRBV6-5; TRBD1 is a possible D gene (5 bases). Germline V gives CDR1 MNHEY, CDR2 SVGAGI. The CDR3 length is 14 residues. Trimming cost V 2 bases and J 7 bases, with 14 bases left between them.

This clonotype was seen more than once but under ten times. This sequence joins TRBV20-1 and TRBJ2-2; D is unclear. Looked up from germline, CDR1 is DFQATT and CDR2 is SNEGSKA (reference sequence). CDR3 length: 14 amino acids. V was trimmed by 3 bases and J by 2 bases, leaving 10 bases between them. CDR3 bases: TGCAGTGCTAGGGGTAGCCCAAACACCGGGGAGCTGTTTTTT. Encoded protein: CSARGSPNTGELFF.

V gene TRBV11-3 combines with J gene TRBJ2-3; D is undetermined. This CDR3 has 13 amino acids. Germline V lookup: CDR1 SGHNT, CDR2 YENEEA. V was pared by 0 bases and J by 5 bases, with 6 bases between. CDR3 amino acids: CASSLDNRDTQYF. CDR3 DNA sequence: TGTGCCAGCAGCTTAGATAACAGAGATACGCAGTATTTT.

V is TRBV7-6 and J is TRBJ2-1; D gene unclear. Looked up from germline, CDR1 is SGHVS and CDR2 is FNYEAQ. The V gene lost 2 bases and the J gene lost 5 bases, with 7 bases spanning the gap. The CDR3 consists of 13 residues. CDR3 region: CASSLYADNEQFF. In DNA form, the CDR3 reads TGTGCCAGCAGCTTATACGCGGACAATGAGCAGTTCTTC.

The chain links TRBV19 to TRBJ2-7, with 9 bases lining up with TRBD1. Germline V gene lookup returns CDR1 LNHDA and CDR2 SQIVND (reference sequence). The CDR3 consists of 15 residues. V was clipped by 1 base and J by 3 bases; unmatched bases: 4. CDR3 in amino acids: CASSIVGTGYYEQYF. The CDR3 region has the DNA TGTGCCAGTAGTATAGTTGGGACAGGGTACTACGAGCAGTACTTC. The whole variable domain, remainder taken from reference TRBV19 and TRBJ2-7, is DGGITQSPKYLFRKEGQNVTLSCEQNLNHDAMYWYRQDPGQGLRLIYYSQIVNDFQKGDIAEGYSVSREKKESFPLTVTSAQKNPTAFYLCASSIVGTGYYEQYFGPGTRLTVT.

This clonotype showed up just a few times. The chain links TRBV10-1 to TRBJ2-7; 7 bases are a match to TRBD1. This CDR3 has 13 residues. Losses at the gene ends were 6 bases for V and 0 bases for J; bases not matched to a gene: 2. Germline CDR1 and CDR2: WNHNN and SYGVQD (reference sequence). CDR3 DNA: TGCGCCAGCAGCGGGGACAGCTCCTACGAGCAGTACTTC. Residues: CASSGDSSYEQYF.

This clonotype was counted a few times. The chain joins TRBV24-1 to TRBJ1-5, with a possible D match to TRBD1 (5 bases). The ends were cut back, 9 bases at V and 0 bases at J, with 14 bases in the middle. The CDR3 loop spans 15 amino acids. CDR1 is KGHDR and CDR2 is SFDVKD in the germline V gene. The DNA of the CDR3 is TGTGCCACCCGGCGGGGGGACTATAGCAATCAGCCCCAGCATTTT. This sequence encodes CATRRGDYSNQPQHF.

This clonotype was detected only a few times. The chain has TRBV20-1 and TRBJ1-5; a weak D match, TRBD1 (5 bases). Germline assignment: CDR1 DFQATT and CDR2 SNEGSKA (reference sequence). Trimming took off 7 bases at V and 0 bases at J, with 13 bases between the two ends. The CDR3 is 14 amino acids. CDR3 sequence: CSVGGDDSNQPQHF. Here the CDR3 DNA reads TGCAGTGTTGGGGGGGACGATAGCAATCAGCCCCAGCATTTT.

CDR3 sequence reads: CASSYSRGQGQPQHF. For the CDR3, the DNA is TGTGCCAGCAGTTACTCCAGGGGGCAAGGTCAGCCCCAGCATTTT. This chain links TRBV6-5 with TRBJ1-5; TRBD1 aligns across 8 bases. The CDR3 length is 15 residues. Trimming removed 0 bases from V and 6 bases from J; junction bases left unmatched: 4. CDR1 MNHEY and CDR2 SVGAGI come from the germline V gene.

This clonotype showed up just a few times. V gene TRBV7-3 combines with J gene TRBJ2-3; TRBD1 or TRBD2 may be the D gene (5 bases each). This CDR3 region has 14 residues. Trimming removed 5 bases at V and 2 bases at J, with 11 bases between. Germline CDR1 SGHTA, CDR2 FQGTGA. The CDR3 reads CASSRGGSTDTQYF. The CDR3, as DNA: TGTGCCAGCAGCCGGGGCGGCTCCACAGATACGCAGTATTTT.

CDR3 region: CASSRSHDPTIPGHVSYEQYF. The CDR3 DNA is TGTGCCAGCAGCCGCTCTCACGATCCGACGATACCGGGACATGTCTCCTACGAGCAGTACTTC. The V and J genes are TRBV7-2 and TRBJ2-7, with D possibly matching TRBD1 (6 bases). Germline CDR1 and CDR2: SGHTA and FQGNSA. V was shortened by 5 bases and J by 0 bases, with 32 bases between the two germline ends. CDR3 size: 21 residues.

The rearrangement joins TRBV27 to TRBJ2-7; maybe TRBD2 (6 bases). CDR3 size: 16 residues. Trimming took off 6 bases at V and 2 bases at J, with 20 bases between the two ends. Germline CDR1 MNHEY, CDR2 SMNVEV (reference sequence). The DNA for the CDR3 is TGTGCCAGCAGCGCCCTCCGGGACTTCCTTCCCTACGAGCAGTACTTC. It yields the protein CASSALRDFLPYEQYF.

This rearrangement joins TRBV28 to TRBJ2-4, with 7 bases fitting TRBD1. Looked up from germline, CDR1 is MDHEN and CDR2 is SYDVKM. Trimming took 6 bases from V and 0 from J; bases not matched to a gene: 8. The CDR3 is 16 residues long. CDR3 protein: CASSSGQSLAKNIQYF. The CDR3, as DNA: TGTGCCAGCAGCTCGGGACAGAGTCTAGCCAAAAACATTCAGTACTTC.

Regarding this clonotype: Because it lacks the conserved phenylalanine or tryptophan at the end, this CDR3 is likely a read error. The V and J genes are TRBV20-1 and TRBJ2-7, with TRBD1 matching over 7 bases. From germline, CDR1 is DFQATT and CDR2 SNEGSKA (reference sequence). V shed 3 bases and J 5 bases; nucleotides not matched to a gene: 4. CDR3 length: 12 amino acids. The CDR3: CSARRQGHEQYL. CDR3 nucleotide sequence: TGCAGTGCTAGGCGACAGGGCCACGAGCAGTACCTC.

This clonotype rates as medium-sized. The chain uses TRBV7-2 and TRBJ2-5; weak D call: TRBD1 (5 bases). The V end was cut by 1 base, the J end by 2 bases, with 5 bases between. Germline-derived CDR1 and CDR2 are SGHTA and FQGNSA. The CDR3 spans 13 residues. In DNA form, the CDR3 reads TGTGCCAGCAGCTTAGGACAGCAAGAGACCCAGTACTTC. This codes for CASSLGQQETQYF.

The chain joins TRBV11-2 to TRBJ2-7; D unclear. Trimming pared 5 bases from V and 3 bases from J, leaving 8 bases between. CDR1 SGHAT and CDR2 FQNNGV come from the germline V gene. CDR3 length: 12 residues. The CDR3 DNA follows: TGTGCCAGCAGCCCAAGGGTCTACGAGCAGTACTTC. Its translation: CASSPRVYEQYF.

The rearrangement links TRBV5-4 to TRBJ2-5; TRBD2 aligns across 9 bases. CDR1 is SGHNT and CDR2 is YYREEE in the germline V gene (reference sequence). The CDR3 contains 15 residues. V lost 5 bases to trimming and J lost 5 bases; unmatched junction nucleotides: 10. DNA for the CDR3: TGTGCCAGCAGTCGTGGAGGTGCGGGAGGGGAGACCCAGTACTTC. This sequence encodes CASSRGGAGGETQYF.

The rearrangement links TRBV4-2 to TRBJ2-3, with a possible D match to TRBD1 (5 bases). The V and J ends lost 0 bases and 5 bases respectively, with 6 bases between them. The CDR3 is 13 amino acids. The germline gives CDR1 LGHNA, CDR2 YNFKEQ. CDR3 sequence reads: CASSQDRGDTQYF. CDR3 sequence (DNA): TGTGCCAGCAGCCAAGATAGGGGAGATACGCAGTATTTT.